The present TCR beta chain was sequenced within a study of blood T cell repertoires in COVID-19. The data were produced by immunoSEQ multiplex PCR, yet TCRdb's version contains in-frame clones alone and is incomplete. The sample carries over 130,000 clones, 84% recorded once. Trimming removed 0 bases from V and 6 bases from J; junction bases left unmatched: 6. In germline, CDR1 is GTSNPN, CDR2 SVGIG (reference sequence). This CDR3 comprises 14 residues. Material: peripheral blood. The receptor's source is a man aged 25 to 40 with COVID-19, enrolled during active disease. This chain connects TRBV30 to TRBJ1-1, with 8 bases matching TRBD1. The CDR3: CAWSVGTGGAEAFF. The DNA of the CDR3 is TGTGCCTGGAGTGTAGGGACAGGCGGTGCTGAAGCTTTCTTT.